The entry below gives a single T cell receptor (beta chain) sequence along with its context. The antigen is undetermined. Given a much more abundant clone one base away, this may be a read error. The data were obtained in a study of Graves' ophthalmopathy and Graves' hyperthyroidism. Study information: Stable hyperthyroid donors showed no ophthalmopathy during 18 months follow-up.

Study-wide results and caveats: Appearing in blood as well were most expanded thyroid clonotypes above 0.001 frequency. Using a 13-signature model, the authors split ophthalmopathy from stable hyperthyroidism, with about 88% sensitivity and approximately 80% specificity.

RNA transcripts provided the template for amplifying TCR beta CDR3 regions. In the first round, RT-PCR was carried out with HTBI primers, and a multiplex PCR formed the second round. TCRdb passed the multiplex PCR reads through MiXCR, listing each CDR3 protein once. The table includes some 1.1 million distinct CDR3 sequences, about 40% detected once. CDR1 SGHRS and CDR2 YFSETQ come from the germline V gene. V was cut by 4 bases and J by 4 bases, with 14 bases left in between. The CDR3 spans 15 residues. This rearrangement joins TRBV5-1 to TRBJ1-4; a possible D gene is TRBD1 (6 bases). Sequencing was performed on peripheral blood or thyroid tissue (not recorded which). The sequence was obtained from an adult man with Graves' hyperthyroidism. The CDR3 DNA sequence: TGCGCCAGCAGCCCGAGGGGACAACTTAATGAAAAACTGTTTTTT. Translating it yields CASSPRGQLNEKLFF.